This T cell receptor beta chain is from a study of memory CD4+ T cells and cytomegalovirus serostatus. As for the study in general: Donors were healthy Belgian adults, 10 or so CMV seropositive and about two dozen seronegative.

In the study's own analysis: Out-of-frame sequences were removed, leaving around 2.2 million distinct TCRbeta sequences. Profiling relied on immunoSEQ multiplex PCR, and the TCRdb table lists in-frame clones only, not all of them. D and trimming were read from the DNA, whereas the V and J calls and clone size are those reported in that table. Found here are under 55,000 clones, about four fifths of them singletons; the top ten hold around 1.5%. The sort gate was single viable CD3+CD4+CD8-CD45RO+ cells for memory CD4+ T cells. Serum IgG to CMV pp150, pp28, p38 and p52 defined serostatus. What was sequenced was memory CD4+ T cells from blood. The sequence derives from an adult in good health and CMV-seropositive.

CDR3 region: CAARPGTSGADTQYF. The CDR3 nucleotides are TGTGCCGCCCGACCCGGGACTAGCGGGGCAGATACGCAGTATTTT. The genes are TRBV10-3 and TRBJ2-3; 13 bases align to TRBD2. After removal of 11 bases from V and 4 bases from J, the junction contained 9 bases not matched to a gene. This CDR3 has 15 residues. Germline V gene lookup returns CDR1 ENHRY and CDR2 SYGVKD.